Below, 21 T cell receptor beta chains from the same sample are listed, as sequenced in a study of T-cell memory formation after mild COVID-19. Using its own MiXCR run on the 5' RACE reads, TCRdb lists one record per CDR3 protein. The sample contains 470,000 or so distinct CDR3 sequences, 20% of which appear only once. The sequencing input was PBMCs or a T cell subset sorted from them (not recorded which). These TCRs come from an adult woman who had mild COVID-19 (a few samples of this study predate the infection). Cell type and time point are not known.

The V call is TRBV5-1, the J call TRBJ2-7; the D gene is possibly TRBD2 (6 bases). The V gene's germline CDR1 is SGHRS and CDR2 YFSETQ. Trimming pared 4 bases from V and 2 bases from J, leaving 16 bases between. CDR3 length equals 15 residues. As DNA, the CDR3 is TGCGCCAGCAGCCCTAGTTGGAGGGAGACCTACGAGCAGTACTTC. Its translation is CASSPSWRETYEQYF.

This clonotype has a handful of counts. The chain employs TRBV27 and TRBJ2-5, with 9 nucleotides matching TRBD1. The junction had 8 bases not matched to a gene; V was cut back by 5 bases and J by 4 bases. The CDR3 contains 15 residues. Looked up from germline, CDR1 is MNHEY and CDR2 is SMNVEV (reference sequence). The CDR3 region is CASSLATGGVETQYF. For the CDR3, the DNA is TGTGCCAGCAGTCTCGCCACAGGGGGCGTAGAGACCCAGTACTTC.

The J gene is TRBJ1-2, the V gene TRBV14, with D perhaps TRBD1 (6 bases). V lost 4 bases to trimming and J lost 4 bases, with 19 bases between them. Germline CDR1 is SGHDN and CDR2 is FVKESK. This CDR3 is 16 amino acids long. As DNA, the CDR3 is TGTGCCAGCAGCCTTTCGGTCCAGGGGAGCGGCTATGGCTACACCTTC. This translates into CASSLSVQGSGYGYTF.

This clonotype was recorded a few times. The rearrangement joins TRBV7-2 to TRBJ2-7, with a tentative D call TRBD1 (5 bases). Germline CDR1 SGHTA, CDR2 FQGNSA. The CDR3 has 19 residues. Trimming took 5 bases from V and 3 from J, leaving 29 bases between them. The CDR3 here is CASSPTSARWGRGFYEQYF. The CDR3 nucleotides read TGTGCCAGCAGCCCAACCAGCGCGCGTTGGGGCAGAGGTTTCTACGAGCAGTACTTC.

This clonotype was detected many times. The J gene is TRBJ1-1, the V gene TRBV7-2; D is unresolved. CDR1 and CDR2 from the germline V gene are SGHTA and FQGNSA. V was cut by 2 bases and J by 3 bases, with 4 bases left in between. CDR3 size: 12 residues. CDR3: CASSLQHTEAFF. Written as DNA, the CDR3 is TGTGCCAGCAGCTTACAACACACTGAAGCTTTCTTT.

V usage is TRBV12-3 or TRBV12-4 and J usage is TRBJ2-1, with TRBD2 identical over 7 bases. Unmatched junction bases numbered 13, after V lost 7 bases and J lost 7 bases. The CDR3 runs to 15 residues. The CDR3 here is CASTLGGRVGNEQFF. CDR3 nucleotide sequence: TGTGCCAGCACCCTCGGCGGGAGAGTCGGGAATGAGCAGTTCTTC.

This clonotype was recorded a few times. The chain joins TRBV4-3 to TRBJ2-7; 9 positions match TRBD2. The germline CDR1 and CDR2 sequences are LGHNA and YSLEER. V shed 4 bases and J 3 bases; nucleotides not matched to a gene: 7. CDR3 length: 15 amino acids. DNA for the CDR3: TGCGCCAGCAGCCGAAGCGGGGGGCAAGGCTACGAGCAGTACTTC. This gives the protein CASSRSGGQGYEQYF.

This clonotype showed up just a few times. This chain's CDR3 is CASRRTSAYEQYF. CDR3 DNA sequence: TGTGCCAGCAGGAGGACTAGCGCCTACGAGCAGTACTTC. The chain recombines TRBV6-2 or TRBV6-3 with TRBJ2-7; TRBD2 agrees at 9 bases. V lost 6 bases to trimming and J lost 2 bases; unmatched junction nucleotides: 2. Germline CDR1 reads MNHEY; CDR2 reads SVGEGT. This CDR3 has 13 residues.

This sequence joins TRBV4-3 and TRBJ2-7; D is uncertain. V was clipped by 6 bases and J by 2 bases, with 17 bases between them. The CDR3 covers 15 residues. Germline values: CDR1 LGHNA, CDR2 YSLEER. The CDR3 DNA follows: TGCGCCAGCAGTCTTAGGGTCGGTGCCACCTACGAGCAGTACTTC. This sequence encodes CASSLRVGATYEQYF.

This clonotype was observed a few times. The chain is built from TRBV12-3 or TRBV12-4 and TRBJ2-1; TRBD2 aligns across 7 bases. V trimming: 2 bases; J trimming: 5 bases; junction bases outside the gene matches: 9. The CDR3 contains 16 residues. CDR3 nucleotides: TGTGCCAGCAGTTTATTGGGCACCGGGACTAACAATGAGCAGTTCTTC. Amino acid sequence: CASSLLGTGTNNEQFF.

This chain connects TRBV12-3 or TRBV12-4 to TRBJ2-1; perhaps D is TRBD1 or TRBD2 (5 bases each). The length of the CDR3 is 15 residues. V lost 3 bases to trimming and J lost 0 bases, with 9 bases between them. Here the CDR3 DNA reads TGTGCCAGCAGTTTGGGGGTGGGCTCCTACAATGAGCAGTTCTTC. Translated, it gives CASSLGVGSYNEQFF.

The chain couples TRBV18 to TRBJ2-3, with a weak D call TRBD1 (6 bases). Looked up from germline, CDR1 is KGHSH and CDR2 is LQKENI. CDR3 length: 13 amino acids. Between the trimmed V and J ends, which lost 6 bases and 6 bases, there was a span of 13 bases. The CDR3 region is CASSGQRTDTQYF. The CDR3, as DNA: TGTGCCAGCTCCGGACAGAGGACGGATACGCAGTATTTT. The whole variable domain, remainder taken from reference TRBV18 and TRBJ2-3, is NAGVMQNPRHLVRRRGQEARLRCSPMKGHSHVYWYRQLPEEGLKFMVYLQKENIIDESGMPKERFSAEFPKEGPSILRIQQVVRGDSAAYFCASSGQRTDTQYFGPGTRLTVL.

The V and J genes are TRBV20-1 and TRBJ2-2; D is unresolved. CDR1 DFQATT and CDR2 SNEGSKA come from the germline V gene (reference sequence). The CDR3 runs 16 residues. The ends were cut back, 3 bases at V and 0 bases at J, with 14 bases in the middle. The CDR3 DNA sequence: TGCAGTGCTAGGCCTGGCGGACGTTCGAACACCGGGGAGCTGTTTTTT. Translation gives CSARPGGRSNTGELFF.

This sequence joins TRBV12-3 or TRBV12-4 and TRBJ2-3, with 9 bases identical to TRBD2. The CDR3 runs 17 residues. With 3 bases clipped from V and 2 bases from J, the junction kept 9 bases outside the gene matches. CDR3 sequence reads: CASSLFGGRADTDTQYF. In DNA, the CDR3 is TGTGCCAGCAGTTTGTTCGGCGGGAGGGCCGACACAGATACGCAGTATTTT.

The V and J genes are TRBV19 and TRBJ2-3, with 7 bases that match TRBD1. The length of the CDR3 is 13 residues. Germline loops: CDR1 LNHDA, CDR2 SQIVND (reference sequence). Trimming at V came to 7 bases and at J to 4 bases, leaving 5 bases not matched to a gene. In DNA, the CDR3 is TGTGCCAGTAACAGGGGATTCGCAGATACGCAGTATTTT. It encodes CASNRGFADTQYF. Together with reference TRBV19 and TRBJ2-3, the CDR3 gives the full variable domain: DGGITQSPKYLFRKEGQNVTLSCEQNLNHDAMYWYRQDPGQGLRLIYYSQIVNDFQKGDIAEGYSVSREKKESFPLTVTSAQKNPTAFYLCASNRGFADTQYFGPGTRLTVL.

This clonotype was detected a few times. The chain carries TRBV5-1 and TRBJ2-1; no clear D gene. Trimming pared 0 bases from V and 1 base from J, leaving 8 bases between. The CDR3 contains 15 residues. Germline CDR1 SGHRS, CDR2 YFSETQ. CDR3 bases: TGCGCCAGCAGCTTGGTCTATAGGTCCTACAATGAGCAGTTCTTC. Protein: CASSLVYRSYNEQFF.

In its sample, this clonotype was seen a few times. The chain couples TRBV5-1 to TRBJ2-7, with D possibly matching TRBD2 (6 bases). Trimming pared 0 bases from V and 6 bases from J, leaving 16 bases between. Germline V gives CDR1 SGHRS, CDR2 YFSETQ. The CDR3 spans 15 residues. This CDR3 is CASSLAGSSNGEQYF. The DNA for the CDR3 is TGCGCCAGCAGCTTGGCCGGGAGCTCCAACGGCGAGCAGTACTTC.

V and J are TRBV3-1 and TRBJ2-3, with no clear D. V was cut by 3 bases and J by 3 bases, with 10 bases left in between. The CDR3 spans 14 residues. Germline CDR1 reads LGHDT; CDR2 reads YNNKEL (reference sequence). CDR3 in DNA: TGTGCCAGCAGCCAGGCGGCCCGAACAGATACGCAGTATTTT. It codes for CASSQAARTDTQYF.

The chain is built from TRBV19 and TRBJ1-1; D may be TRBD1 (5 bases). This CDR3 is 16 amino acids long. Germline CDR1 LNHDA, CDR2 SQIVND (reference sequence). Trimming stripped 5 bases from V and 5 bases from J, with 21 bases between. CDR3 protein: CASSDLRRGDGTEAFF. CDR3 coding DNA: TGTGCCAGTAGTGATTTGCGTCGAGGGGATGGGACTGAAGCTTTCTTT.

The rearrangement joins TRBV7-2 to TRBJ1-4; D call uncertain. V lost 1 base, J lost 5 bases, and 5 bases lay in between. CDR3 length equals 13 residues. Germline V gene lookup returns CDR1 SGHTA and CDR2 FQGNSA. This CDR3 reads CASSLGGNEKLFF. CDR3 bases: TGTGCCAGCAGCTTAGGCGGAAATGAAAAACTGTTTTTT.

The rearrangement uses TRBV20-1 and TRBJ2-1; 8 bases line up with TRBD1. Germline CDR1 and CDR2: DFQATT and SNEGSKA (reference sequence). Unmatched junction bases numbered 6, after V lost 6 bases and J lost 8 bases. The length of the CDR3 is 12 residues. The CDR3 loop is CSAIGQGYEQFF. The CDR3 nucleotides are TGCAGTGCGATAGGACAGGGCTATGAGCAGTTCTTC.